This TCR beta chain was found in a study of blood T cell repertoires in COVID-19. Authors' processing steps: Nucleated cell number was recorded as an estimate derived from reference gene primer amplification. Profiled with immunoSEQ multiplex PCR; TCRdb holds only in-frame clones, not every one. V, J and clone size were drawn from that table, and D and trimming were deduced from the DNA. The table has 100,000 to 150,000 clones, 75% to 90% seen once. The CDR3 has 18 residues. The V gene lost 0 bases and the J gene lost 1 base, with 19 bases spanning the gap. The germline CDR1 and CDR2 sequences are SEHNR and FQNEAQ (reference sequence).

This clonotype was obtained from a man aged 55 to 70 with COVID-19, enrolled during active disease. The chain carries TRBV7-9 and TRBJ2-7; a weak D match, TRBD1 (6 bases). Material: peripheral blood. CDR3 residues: CASSLALMPGQPSYEQYF. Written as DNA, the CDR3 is TGTGCCAGCAGCTTAGCGCTAATGCCAGGACAGCCATCCTACGAGCAGTACTTC.